This T cell receptor (beta chain) was identified during a study of OX40 agonist ivuxolimab in advanced cancers. With V trimmed by 7 bases and J by 7 bases, 9 bases remained unmatched. This CDR3 region has 13 residues. Looked up from germline, CDR1 is LNHDA and CDR2 is SQIVND (reference sequence). Measured with immunoSEQ multiplex PCR; TCRdb has only the in-frame clones, and not every one. The table shows tens of thousands of clones, with about 94% occurring only once. This clone was counted once. This specimen was CD4+ or CD8+ T cells sorted from blood, taken in a trial of the OX40 agonist ivuxolimab. V is TRBV19 and J is TRBJ1-1, with 7 bases identical to TRBD1. The TCR sequence derives from an adult with an advanced solid tumor such as melanoma, head and neck, liver or kidney cancer. The chain's CDR3 is CASIQFGTVEAFF. The CDR3 coding sequence is TGTGCCAGTATCCAATTCGGGACAGTTGAAGCTTTCTTT.